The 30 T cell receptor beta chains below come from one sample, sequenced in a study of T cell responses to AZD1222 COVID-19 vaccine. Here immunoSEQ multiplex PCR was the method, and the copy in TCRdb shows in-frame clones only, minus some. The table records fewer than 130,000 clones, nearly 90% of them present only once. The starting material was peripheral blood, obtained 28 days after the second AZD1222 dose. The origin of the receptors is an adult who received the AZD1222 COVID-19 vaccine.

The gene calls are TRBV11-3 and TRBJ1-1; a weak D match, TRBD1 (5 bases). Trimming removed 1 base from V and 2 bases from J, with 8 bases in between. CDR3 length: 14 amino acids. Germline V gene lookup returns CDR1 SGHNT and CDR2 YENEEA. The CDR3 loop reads CASSLAGTNTEAFF. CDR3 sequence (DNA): TGTGCCAGCAGCTTAGCAGGGACCAACACTGAAGCTTTCTTT.

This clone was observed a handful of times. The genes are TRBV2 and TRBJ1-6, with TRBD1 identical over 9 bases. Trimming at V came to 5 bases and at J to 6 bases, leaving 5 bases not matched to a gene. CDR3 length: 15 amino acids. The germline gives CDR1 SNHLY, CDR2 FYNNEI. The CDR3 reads CASSFWDRVNSPLHF. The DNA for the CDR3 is TGTGCCAGCAGTTTTTGGGACAGGGTTAATTCACCCCTCCACTTT.

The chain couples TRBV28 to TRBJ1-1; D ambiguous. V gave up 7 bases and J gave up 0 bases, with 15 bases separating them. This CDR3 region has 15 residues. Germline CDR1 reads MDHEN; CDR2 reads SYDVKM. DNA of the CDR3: TGTGCCAGCAACCCTTTGAGGGCGATGAACACTGAAGCTTTCTTT. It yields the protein CASNPLRAMNTEAFF.

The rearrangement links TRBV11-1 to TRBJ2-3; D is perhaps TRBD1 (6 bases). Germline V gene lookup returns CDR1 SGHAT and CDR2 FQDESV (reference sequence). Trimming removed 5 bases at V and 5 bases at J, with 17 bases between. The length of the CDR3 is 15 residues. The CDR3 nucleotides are TGTGCCAGCAGCCCAAGCTACAGGGTGCAAGATACGCAGTATTTT. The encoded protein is CASSPSYRVQDTQYF.

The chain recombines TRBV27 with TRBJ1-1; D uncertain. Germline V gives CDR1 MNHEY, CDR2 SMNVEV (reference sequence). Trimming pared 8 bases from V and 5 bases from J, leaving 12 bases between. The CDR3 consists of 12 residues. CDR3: CASFRQATEAFF. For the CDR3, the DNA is TGTGCCAGCTTCCGGCAGGCGACTGAAGCTTTCTTT.

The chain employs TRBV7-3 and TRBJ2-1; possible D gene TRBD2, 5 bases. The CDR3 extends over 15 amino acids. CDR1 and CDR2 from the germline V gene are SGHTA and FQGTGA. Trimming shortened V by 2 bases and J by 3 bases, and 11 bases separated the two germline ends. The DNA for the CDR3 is TGTGCCAGCAGCTTAGTCGGGGTAGGCTACAATGAGCAGTTCTTC. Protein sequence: CASSLVGVGYNEQFF.

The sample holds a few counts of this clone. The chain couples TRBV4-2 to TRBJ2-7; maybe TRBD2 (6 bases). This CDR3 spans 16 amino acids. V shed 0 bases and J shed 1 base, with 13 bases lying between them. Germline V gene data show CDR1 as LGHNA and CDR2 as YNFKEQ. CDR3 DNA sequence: TGTGCCAGCAGCCAAGAAACCGGCGGAGGGTCCTACGAGCAGTACTTC. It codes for CASSQETGGGSYEQYF.

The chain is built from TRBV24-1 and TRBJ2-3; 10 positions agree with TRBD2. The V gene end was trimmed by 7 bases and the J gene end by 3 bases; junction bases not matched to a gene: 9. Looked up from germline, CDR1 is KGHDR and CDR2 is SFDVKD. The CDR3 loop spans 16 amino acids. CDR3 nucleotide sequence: TGTGCCACCAGCTCAGCGGGAGGGCCGCGTACAGATACGCAGTATTTT. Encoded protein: CATSSAGGPRTDTQYF.

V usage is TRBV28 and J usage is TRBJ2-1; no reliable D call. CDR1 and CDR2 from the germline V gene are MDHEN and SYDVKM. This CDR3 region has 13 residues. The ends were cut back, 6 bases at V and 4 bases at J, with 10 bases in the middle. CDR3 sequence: CASSGFQYNEQFF. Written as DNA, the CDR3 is TGTGCCAGCAGCGGGTTTCAATACAATGAGCAGTTCTTC. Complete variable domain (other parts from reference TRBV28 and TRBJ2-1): DVKVTQSSRYLVKRTGEKVFLECVQDMDHENMFWYRQDPGLGLRLIYFSYDVKMKEKGDIPEGYSVSREKKERFSLILESASTNQTSMYLCASSGFQYNEQFFGPGTRLTVL.

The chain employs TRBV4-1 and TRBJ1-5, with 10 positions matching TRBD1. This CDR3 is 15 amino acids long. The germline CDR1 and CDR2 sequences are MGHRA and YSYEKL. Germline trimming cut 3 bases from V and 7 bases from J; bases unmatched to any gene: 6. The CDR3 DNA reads TGCGCCAGCAGCCAGACAGGGGGCCCGTGGCAGCCCCAGCATTTT. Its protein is CASSQTGGPWQPQHF.

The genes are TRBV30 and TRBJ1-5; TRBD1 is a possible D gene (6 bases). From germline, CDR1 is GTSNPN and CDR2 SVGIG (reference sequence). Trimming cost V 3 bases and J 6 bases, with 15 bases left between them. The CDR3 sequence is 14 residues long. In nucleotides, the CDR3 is TGTGCCTGGAGCATTACAGGGATGGGTCAGCCCCAGCATTTT. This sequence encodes CAWSITGMGQPQHF.

The CDR3 protein is CAWSLAGSSYEQYF. DNA of the CDR3: TGTGCCTGGAGTTTGGCAGGGAGCTCCTACGAGCAGTACTTC. V usage is TRBV30 and J usage is TRBJ2-7, with D perhaps assigned TRBD1 or TRBD2 (5 bases each). This CDR3 comprises 14 residues. Germline V lookup: CDR1 GTSNPN, CDR2 SVGIG (reference sequence). V gave up 2 bases and J gave up 0 bases, with 11 bases separating them.

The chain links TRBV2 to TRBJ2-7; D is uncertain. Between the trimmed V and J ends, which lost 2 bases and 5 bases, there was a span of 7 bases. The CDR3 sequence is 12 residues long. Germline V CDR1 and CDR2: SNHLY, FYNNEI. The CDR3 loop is CASSERENEQYF. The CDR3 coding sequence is TGTGCCAGCAGTGAAAGAGAAAACGAGCAGTACTTC.

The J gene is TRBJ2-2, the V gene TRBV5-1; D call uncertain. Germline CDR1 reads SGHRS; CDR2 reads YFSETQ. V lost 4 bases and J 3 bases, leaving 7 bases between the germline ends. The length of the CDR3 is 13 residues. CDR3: CASSTRYTGELFF. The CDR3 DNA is TGCGCCAGCAGCACCCGTTACACCGGGGAGCTGTTTTTT.

The CDR3 loop reads CASSLRQGLAGNTIYF. The CDR3 DNA sequence: TGTGCCAGCAGCCTTAGACAGGGTCTCGCTGGAAACACCATATATTTT. The rearrangement links TRBV9 to TRBJ1-3, with 7 positions matching TRBD1. Germline V gene data show CDR1 as SGDLS and CDR2 as YYNGEE. V was pared by 4 bases and J by 2 bases, with 9 bases of the junction left unmatched. The CDR3 length is 16 residues. The whole variable domain, remainder taken from reference TRBV9 and TRBJ1-3, is DSGVTQTPKHLITATGQRVTLRCSPRSGDLSVYWYQQSLDQGLQFLIQYYNGEERAKGNILERFSAQQFPDLHSELNLSSLELGDSALYFCASSLRQGLAGNTIYFGEGSWLTVV.

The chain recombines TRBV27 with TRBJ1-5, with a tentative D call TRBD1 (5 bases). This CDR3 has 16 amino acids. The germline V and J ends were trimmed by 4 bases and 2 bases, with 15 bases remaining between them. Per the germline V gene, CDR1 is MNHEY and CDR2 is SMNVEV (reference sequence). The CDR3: CASSSWEGQGNQPQHF. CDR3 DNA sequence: TGTGCCAGCAGTTCCTGGGAGGGGCAAGGCAATCAGCCCCAGCATTTT.

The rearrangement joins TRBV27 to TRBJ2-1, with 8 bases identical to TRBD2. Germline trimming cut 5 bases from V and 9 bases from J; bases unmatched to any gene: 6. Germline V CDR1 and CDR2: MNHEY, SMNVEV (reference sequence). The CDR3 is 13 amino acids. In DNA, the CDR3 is TGTGCCAGCAGTCTTAAACTAGCGGCTGAGCAGTTCTTC. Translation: CASSLKLAAEQFF.

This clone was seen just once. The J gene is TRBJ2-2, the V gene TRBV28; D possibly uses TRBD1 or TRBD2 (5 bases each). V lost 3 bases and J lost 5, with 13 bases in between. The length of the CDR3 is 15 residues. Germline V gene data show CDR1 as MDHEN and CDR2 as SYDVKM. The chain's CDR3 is CASSLGVVRTGELFF. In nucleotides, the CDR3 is TGTGCCAGCAGTTTGGGGGTTGTGAGGACCGGGGAGCTGTTTTTT.

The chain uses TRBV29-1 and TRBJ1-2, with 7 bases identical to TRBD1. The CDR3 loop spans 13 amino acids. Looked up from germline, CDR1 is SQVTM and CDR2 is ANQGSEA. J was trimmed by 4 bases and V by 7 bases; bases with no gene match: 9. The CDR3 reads CSALRGWSYGYTF. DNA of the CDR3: TGCAGCGCTCTCAGGGGGTGGTCCTATGGCTACACCTTC.

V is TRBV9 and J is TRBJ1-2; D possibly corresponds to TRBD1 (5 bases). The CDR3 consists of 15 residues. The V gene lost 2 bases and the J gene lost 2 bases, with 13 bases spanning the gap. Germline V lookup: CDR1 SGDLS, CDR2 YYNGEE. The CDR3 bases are TGTGCCAGCAGCGTGCAGGGACGACTGAACTATGGCTACACCTTC. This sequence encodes CASSVQGRLNYGYTF.

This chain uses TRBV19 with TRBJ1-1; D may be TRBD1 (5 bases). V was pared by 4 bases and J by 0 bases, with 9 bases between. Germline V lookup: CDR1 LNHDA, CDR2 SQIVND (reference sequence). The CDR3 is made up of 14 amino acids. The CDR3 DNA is TGTGCCAGTAGTACAGGGACTATGAACACTGAAGCTTTCTTT. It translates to CASSTGTMNTEAFF.

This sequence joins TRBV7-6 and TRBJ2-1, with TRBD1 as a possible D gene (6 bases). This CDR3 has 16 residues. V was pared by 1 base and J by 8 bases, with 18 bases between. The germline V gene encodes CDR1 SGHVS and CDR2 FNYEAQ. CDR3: CASSLGGGVRVDEQFF. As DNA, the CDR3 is TGTGCCAGCAGCTTAGGAGGGGGTGTCCGAGTCGATGAGCAGTTCTTC.

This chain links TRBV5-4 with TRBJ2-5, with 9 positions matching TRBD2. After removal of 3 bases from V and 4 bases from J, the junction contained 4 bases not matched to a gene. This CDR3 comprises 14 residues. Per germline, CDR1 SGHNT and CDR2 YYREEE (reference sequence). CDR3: CASSWGLAGETQYF. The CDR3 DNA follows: TGTGCCAGCAGCTGGGGACTAGCAGGAGAGACCCAGTACTTC.

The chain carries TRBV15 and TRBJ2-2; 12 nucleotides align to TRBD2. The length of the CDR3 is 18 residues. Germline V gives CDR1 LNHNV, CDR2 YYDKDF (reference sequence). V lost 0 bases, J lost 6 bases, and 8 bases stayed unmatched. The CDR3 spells CATSRDRLAGVFPGELFF. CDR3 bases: TGTGCCACCAGCAGAGATCGACTAGCGGGAGTGTTTCCCGGGGAGCTGTTTTTT.

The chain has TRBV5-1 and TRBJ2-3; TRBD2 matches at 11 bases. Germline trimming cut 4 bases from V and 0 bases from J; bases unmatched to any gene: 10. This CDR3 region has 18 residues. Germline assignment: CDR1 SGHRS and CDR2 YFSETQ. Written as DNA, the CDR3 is TGCGCCAGCAGCCGCCGCGGGACTAGCGGAACTAGCACAGATACGCAGTATTTT. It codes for CASSRRGTSGTSTDTQYF.

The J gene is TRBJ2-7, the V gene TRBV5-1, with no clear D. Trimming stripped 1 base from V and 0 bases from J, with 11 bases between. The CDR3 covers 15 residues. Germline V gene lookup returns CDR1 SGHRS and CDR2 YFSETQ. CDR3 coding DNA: TGCGCCAGCAGCTTGTCCCCGGATAGCTCCTACGAGCAGTACTTC. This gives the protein CASSLSPDSSYEQYF.

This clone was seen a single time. This CDR3 is CATKREPNTGELFF. CDR3 sequence (DNA): TGTGCCACCAAGCGGGAGCCGAACACCGGGGAGCTGTTTTTT. The chain combines TRBV10-3 with TRBJ2-2; TRBD2 matches at 8 bases. The CDR3 is 14 residues long. The germline gives CDR1 ENHRY, CDR2 SYGVKD. After removal of 10 bases from V and 0 bases from J, the junction contained 4 bases not matched to a gene.

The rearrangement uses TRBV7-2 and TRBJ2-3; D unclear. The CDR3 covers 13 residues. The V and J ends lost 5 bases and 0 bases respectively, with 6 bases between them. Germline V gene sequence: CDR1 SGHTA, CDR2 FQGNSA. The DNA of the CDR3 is TGTGCCAGCAGCATACTAAGCACAGATACGCAGTATTTT. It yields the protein CASSILSTDTQYF.

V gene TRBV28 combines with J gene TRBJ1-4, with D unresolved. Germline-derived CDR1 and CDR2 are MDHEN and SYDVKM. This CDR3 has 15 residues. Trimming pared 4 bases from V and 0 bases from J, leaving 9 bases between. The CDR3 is CASSSSGATNEKLFF. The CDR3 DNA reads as TGTGCCAGCAGTTCTTCAGGTGCAACTAATGAAAAACTGTTTTTT.

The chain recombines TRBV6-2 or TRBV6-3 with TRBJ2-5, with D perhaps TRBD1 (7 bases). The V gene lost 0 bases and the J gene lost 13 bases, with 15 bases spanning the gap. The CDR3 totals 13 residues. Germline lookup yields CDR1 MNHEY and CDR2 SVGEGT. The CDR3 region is CASSYSSQGGLYF. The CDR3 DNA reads TGTGCCAGCAGTTACTCGAGCCAGGGGGGCTTGTACTTC.